This paragraph covers one T cell receptor beta chain sequence. The PCR had 60 Vbeta and 13 Jbeta primers. Produced via immunoSEQ multiplex PCR; TCRdb's table is partial and in-frame only. The sample has around 99,000 clones; 69% are singletons. The CDR3 contains 13 residues. After removal of 5 bases from V and 3 bases from J, the junction contained 4 bases not matched to a gene. Per germline, CDR1 ENHRY and CDR2 SYGVKD. This sample is drawn from a study of cytomegalovirus exposure and HLA in healthy donors. The sample taken for sequencing was PBMCs. The TCR originated in a woman in her sixties or seventies in good health and CMV-seropositive. The V and J genes are TRBV10-3 and TRBJ2-7, with TRBD1 identical over 7 bases. CDR3 sequence reads: CAISTGQDYEQYF. CDR3 DNA sequence: TGTGCCATCAGTACCGGACAGGACTACGAGCAGTACTTC.